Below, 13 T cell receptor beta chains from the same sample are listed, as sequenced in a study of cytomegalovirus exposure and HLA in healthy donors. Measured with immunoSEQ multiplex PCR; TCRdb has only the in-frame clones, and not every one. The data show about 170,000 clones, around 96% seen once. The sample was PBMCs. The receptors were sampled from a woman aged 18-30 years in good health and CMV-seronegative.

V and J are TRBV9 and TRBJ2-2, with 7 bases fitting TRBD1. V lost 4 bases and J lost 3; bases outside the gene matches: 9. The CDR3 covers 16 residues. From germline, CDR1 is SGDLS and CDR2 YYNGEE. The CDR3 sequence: CASSSPRGLDTGELFF. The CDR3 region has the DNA TGTGCCAGCAGCTCCCCCAGGGGGTTGGACACCGGGGAGCTGTTTTTT. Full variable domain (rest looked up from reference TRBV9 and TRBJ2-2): DSGVTQTPKHLITATGQRVTLRCSPRSGDLSVYWYQQSLDQGLQFLIQYYNGEERAKGNILERFSAQQFPDLHSELNLSSLELGDSALYFCASSSPRGLDTGELFFGEGSRLTVL.

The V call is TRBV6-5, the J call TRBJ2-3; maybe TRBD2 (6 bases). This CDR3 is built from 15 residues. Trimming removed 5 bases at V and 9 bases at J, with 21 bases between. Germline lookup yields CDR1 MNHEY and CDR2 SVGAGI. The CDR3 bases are TGTGCCAGCAGTCCCGCCCGGGGGTCCGTTTTAACGCAGTATTTT. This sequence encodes CASSPARGSVLTQYF.

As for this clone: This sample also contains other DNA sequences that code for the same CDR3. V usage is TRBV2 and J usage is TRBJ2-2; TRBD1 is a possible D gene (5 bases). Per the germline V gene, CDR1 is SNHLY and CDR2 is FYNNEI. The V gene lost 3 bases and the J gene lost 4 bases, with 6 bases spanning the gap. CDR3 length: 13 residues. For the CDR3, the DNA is TGTGCCAGCAGTGAGCAGGGCACCGGGGAGCTGTTTTTT. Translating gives CASSEQGTGELFF.

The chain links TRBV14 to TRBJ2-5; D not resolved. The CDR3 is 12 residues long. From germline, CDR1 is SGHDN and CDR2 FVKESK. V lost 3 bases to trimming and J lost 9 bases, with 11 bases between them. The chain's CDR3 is CASSHSYRAQYF. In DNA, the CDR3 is TGTGCCAGCAGCCACTCCTATCGCGCCCAGTACTTC.

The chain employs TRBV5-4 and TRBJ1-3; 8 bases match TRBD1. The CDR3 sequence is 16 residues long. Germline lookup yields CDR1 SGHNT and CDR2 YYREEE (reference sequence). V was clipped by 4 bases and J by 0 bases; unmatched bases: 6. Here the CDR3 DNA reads TGTGCCAGCAGCAGGGGACAGGATAGCTCTGGAAACACCATATATTTT. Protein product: CASSRGQDSSGNTIYF.

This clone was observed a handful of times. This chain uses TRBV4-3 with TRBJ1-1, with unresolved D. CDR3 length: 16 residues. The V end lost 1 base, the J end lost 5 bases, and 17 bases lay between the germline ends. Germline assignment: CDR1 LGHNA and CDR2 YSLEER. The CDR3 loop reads CASSQASNIGSTEAFF. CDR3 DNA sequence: TGCGCCAGCAGCCAAGCTTCTAATATCGGGTCTACTGAAGCTTTCTTT.

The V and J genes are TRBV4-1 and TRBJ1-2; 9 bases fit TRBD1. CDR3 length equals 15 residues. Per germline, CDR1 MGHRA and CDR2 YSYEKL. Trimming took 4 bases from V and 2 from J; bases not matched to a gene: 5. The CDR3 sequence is CASSLETGGNYGYTF. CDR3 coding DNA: TGCGCCAGCAGCCTCGAGACAGGGGGAAACTATGGCTACACCTTC.

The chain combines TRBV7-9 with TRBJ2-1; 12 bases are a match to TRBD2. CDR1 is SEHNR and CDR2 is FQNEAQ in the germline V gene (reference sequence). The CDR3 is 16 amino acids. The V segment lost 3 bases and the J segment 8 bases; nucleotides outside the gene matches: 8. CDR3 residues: CASSFQTSGGHHEQFF. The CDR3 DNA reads TGTGCCAGCAGCTTTCAGACTAGCGGGGGCCACCATGAGCAGTTCTTC.

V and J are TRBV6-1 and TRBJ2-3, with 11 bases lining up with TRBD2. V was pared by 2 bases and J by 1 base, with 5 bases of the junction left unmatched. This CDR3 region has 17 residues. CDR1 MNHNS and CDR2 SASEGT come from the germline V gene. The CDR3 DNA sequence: TGTGCCAGCAGTGAATACTTAGCGGGGGGGGGCACAGATACGCAGTATTTT. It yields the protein CASSEYLAGGGTDTQYF.

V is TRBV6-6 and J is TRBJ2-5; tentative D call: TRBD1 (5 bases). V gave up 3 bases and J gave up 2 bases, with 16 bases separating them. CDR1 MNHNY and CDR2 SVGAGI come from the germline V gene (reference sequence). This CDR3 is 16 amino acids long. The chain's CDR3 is CASSYQGRGGQETQYF. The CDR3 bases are TGTGCCAGCAGTTATCAGGGAAGAGGCGGACAAGAGACCCAGTACTTC.

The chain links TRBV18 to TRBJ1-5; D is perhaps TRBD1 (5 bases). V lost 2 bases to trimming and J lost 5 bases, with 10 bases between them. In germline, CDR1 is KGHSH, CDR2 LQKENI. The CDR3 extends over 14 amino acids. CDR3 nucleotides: TGTGCCAGCTCACCAACAGGATATGATCAGCCCCAGCATTTT. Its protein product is CASSPTGYDQPQHF.

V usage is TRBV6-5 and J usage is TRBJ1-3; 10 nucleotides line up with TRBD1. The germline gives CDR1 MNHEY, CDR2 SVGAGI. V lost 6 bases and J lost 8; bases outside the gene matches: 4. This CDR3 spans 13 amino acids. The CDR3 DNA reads TGTGCCAGCAGATGGACAGGGGGGCACACCATATATTTT. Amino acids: CASRWTGGHTIYF.

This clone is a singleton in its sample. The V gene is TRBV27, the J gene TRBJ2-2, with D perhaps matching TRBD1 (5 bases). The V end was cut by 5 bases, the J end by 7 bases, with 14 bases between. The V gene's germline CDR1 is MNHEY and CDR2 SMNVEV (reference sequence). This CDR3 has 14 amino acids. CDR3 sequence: CASSLQAVFGELFF. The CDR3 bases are TGTGCCAGCAGTCTACAGGCGGTTTTCGGGGAGCTGTTTTTT.